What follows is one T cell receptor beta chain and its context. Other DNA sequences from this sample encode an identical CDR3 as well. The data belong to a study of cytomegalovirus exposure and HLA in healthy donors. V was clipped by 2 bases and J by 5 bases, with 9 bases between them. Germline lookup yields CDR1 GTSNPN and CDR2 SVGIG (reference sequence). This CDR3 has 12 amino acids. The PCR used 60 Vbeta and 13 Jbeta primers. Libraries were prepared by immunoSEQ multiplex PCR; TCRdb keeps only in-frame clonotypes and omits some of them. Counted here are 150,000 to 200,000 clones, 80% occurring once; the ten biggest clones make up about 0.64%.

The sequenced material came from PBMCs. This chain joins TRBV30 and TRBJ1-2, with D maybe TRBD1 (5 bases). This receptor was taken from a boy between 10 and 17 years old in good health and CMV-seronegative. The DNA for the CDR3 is TGTGCCTGGAGTACCGGGGGGTATGGCTACACCTTC. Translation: CAWSTGGYGYTF.